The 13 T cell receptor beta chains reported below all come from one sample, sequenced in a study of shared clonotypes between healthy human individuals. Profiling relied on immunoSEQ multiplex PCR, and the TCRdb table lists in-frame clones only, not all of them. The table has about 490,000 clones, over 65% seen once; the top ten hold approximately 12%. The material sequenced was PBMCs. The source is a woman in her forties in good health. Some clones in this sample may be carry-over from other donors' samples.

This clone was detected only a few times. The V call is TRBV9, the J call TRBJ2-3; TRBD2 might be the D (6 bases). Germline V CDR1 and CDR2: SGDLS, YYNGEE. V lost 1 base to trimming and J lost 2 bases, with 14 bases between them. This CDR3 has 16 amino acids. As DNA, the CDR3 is TGTGCCAGCAGCGTAATGTCGGGAGAGAACACAGATACGCAGTATTTT. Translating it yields CASSVMSGENTDTQYF.

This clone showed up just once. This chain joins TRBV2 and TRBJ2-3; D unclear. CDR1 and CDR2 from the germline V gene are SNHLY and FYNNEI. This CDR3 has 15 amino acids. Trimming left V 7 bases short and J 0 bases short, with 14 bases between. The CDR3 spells CASTVGRLSTDTQYF. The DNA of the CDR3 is TGTGCCAGCACCGTTGGGCGCCTAAGCACAGATACGCAGTATTTT.

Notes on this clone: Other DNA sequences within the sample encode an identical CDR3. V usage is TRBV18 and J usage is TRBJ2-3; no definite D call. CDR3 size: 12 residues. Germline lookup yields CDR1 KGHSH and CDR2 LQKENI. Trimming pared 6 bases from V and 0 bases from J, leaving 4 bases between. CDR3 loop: CASSQSTDTQYF. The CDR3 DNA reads TGTGCCAGCTCCCAGAGCACAGATACGCAGTATTTT.

The CDR3 coding sequence is TGTGCCAGCAGTGAGGTCGCGACAGGGAGGGTCAATGAGCAGTTCTTC. As protein: CASSEVATGRVNEQFF. This chain links TRBV25-1 with TRBJ2-1; D may match TRBD1 or TRBD2 (7 bases each). This CDR3 is 16 amino acids long. The V gene's germline CDR1 is MGHDK and CDR2 SYGVNS. Trimming stripped 3 bases from V and 6 bases from J, with 18 bases between. Together with reference TRBV25-1 and TRBJ2-1, the CDR3 gives the full variable domain: EADIYQTPRYLVIGTGKKITLECSQTMGHDKMYWYQQDPGMELHLIHYSYGVNSTEKGDLSSESTVSRIRTEHFPLTLESARPSHTSQYLCASSEVATGRVNEQFFGPGTRLTVL.

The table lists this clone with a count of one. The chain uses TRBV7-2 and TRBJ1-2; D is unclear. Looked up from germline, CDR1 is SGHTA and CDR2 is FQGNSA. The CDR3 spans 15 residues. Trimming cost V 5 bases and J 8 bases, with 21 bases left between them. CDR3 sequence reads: CASSPRAEERSGYTF. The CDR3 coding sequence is TGTGCCAGCAGCCCGAGAGCGGAGGAGCGTTCGGGCTACACCTTC.

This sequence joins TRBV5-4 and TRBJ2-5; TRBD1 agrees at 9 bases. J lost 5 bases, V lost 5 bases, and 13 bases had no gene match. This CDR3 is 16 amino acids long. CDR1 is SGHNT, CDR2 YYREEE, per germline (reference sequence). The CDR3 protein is CASSVRTGEIGETQYF. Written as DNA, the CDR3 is TGTGCCAGCAGTGTTAGGACAGGGGAGATCGGTGAGACCCAGTACTTC.

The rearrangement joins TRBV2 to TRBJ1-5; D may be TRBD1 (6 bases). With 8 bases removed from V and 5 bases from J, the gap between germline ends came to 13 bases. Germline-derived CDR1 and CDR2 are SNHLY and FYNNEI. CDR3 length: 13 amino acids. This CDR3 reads CASGMRGDQPQHF. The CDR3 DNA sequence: TGTGCCAGCGGAATGAGGGGGGATCAGCCCCAGCATTTT. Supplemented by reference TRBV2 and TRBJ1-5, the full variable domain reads EPEVTQTPSHQVTQMGQEVILRCVPISNHLYFYWYRQILGQKVEFLVSFYNNEISEKSEIFDDQFSVERPDGSNFTLKIRSTKLEDSAMYFCASGMRGDQPQHFGDGTRLSIL.

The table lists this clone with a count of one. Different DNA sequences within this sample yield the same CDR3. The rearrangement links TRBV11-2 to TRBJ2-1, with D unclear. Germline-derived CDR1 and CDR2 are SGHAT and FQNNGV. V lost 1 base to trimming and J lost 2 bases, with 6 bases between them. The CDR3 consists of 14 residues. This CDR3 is CASSLAGTYNEQFF. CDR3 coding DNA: TGTGCCAGCAGCTTAGCGGGCACCTACAATGAGCAGTTCTTC.

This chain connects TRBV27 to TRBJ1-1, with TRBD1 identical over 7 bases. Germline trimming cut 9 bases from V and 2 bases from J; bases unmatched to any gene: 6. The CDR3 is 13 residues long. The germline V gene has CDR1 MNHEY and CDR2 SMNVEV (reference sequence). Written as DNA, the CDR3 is TGTGCCAGTCGGACAGGAGATAACACTGAAGCTTTCTTT. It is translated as CASRTGDNTEAFF.

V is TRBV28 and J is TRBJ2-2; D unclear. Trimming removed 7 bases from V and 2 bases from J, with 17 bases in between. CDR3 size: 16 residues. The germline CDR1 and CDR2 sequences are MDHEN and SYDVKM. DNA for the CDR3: TGTGCCAGCACCTTAAAACCAGGCTACAACACCGGGGAGCTGTTTTTT. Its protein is CASTLKPGYNTGELFF.

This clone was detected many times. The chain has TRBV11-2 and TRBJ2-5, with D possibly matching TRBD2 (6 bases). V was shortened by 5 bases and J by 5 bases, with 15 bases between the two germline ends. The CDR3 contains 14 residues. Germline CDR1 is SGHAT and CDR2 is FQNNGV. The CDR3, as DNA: TGTGCCAGCAGCCCGTTGACTAGTTTGGAGACCCAGTACTTC. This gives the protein CASSPLTSLETQYF.

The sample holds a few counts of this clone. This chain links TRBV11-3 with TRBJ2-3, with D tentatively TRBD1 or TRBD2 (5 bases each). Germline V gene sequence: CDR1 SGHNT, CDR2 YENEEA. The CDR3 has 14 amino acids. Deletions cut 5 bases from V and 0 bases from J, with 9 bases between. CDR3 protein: CASSQGGSTDTQYF. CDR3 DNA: TGTGCCAGCAGCCAGGGCGGGAGCACAGATACGCAGTATTTT.

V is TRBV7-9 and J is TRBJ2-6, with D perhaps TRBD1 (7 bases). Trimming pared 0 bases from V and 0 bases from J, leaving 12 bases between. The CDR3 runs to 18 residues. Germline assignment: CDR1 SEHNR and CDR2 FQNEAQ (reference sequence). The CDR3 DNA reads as TGTGCCAGCAGCTTAGCGGCGGGACAGCGCTCTGGGGCCAACGTCCTGACTTTC. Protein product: CASSLAAGQRSGANVLTF. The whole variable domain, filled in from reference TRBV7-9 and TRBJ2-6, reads DTGVSQNPRHKITKRGQNVTFRCDPISEHNRLYWYRQTLGQGPEFLTYFQNEAQLEKSRLLSDRFSAERPKGSFSTLEIQRTEQGDSAMYLCASSLAAGQRSGANVLTFGAGSRLTVL.